The rows below give T cell receptor beta chains drawn from one sample of a study of cytomegalovirus exposure and HLA in healthy donors. Some clones are missing from TCRdb's copy, which holds only in-frame ones; the method was immunoSEQ multiplex PCR. The table includes about 180,000 clones, roughly four fifths detected once. Sequencing input: PBMCs. These receptors came from a girl aged 10-17 years in good health and CMV-seropositive. The CDR3 runs from the conserved cysteine through the conserved F or W. D genes are given only for firm matches. Size tells how often a clone was seen (once, few, many) or the class of an expanded clone, and some rows leave it out.

d_call: TRBD1; j_call: TRBJ1-2; v_call: TRBV7-2; clone_size: .; cdr3_aa: CASSLGGQPNYGYTF; cdr3_nt: TGTGCCAGCAGCTTGGGGGGACAGCCTAACTATGGCTACACCTTC
d_call: .; j_call: TRBJ2-7; v_call: TRBV5-8; clone_size: .; cdr3_aa: CASSLVGSEQYF; cdr3_nt: TGTGCCAGCAGCTTGGTAGGGAGCGAGCAGTACTTC
d_call: TRBD1; j_call: TRBJ2-1; v_call: TRBV5-4; clone_size: .; cdr3_aa: CASSSHRGYNEQFF; cdr3_nt: TGTGCCAGCAGCTCACACAGGGGTTACAATGAGCAGTTCTTC
d_call: TRBD1; j_call: TRBJ1-2; v_call: TRBV7-3; clone_size: .; cdr3_aa: CASSFQGARSGYTF; cdr3_nt: TGTGCCAGCAGCTTTCAGGGGGCAAGGTCGGGCTACACCTTC
d_call: .; j_call: TRBJ1-2; v_call: TRBV15; clone_size: .; cdr3_aa: CATSRARGPNYGYTF; cdr3_nt: TGTGCCACCAGCAGAGCCAGGGGTCCTAACTATGGCTACACCTTC
d_call: TRBD1; j_call: TRBJ1-1; v_call: TRBV28; clone_size: once; cdr3_aa: CASSILRDREFGFF; cdr3_nt: TGTGCCAGCAGTATCCTCCGAGACAGGGAATTCGGTTTCTTT
d_call: TRBD2; j_call: TRBJ2-3; v_call: TRBV19; clone_size: .; cdr3_aa: CASSSGGYTDTQYF; cdr3_nt: TGTGCCAGTTCTAGCGGGGGGTACACAGATACGCAGTATTTT
d_call: TRBD1; j_call: TRBJ1-1; v_call: TRBV6-5; clone_size: .; cdr3_aa: CASRRGHSTEAFF; cdr3_nt: TGTGCTAGTAGGAGGGGGCATAGCACTGAAGCTTTCTTT
d_call: TRBD1; j_call: TRBJ2-3; v_call: TRBV13; clone_size: .; cdr3_aa: CASSLPFRDRGRDTQYF; cdr3_nt: TGTGCCAGCAGCCTCCCTTTCCGGGACAGGGGGCGGGATACGCAGTATTTT
d_call: .; j_call: TRBJ2-1; v_call: TRBV6-1; clone_size: .; cdr3_aa: CASIRAGEQFF; cdr3_nt: TGTGCCAGCATCAGGGCAGGTGAGCAGTTCTTC
d_call: TRBD2; j_call: TRBJ2-1; v_call: TRBV18; clone_size: once; cdr3_aa: CASRLARGEQFF; cdr3_nt: TGTGCCAGCCGACTAGCGAGGGGCGAGCAGTTCTTC
d_call: TRBD2; j_call: TRBJ2-5; v_call: TRBV4-1; clone_size: .; cdr3_aa: CASSPRSRGIQETQYF; cdr3_nt: TGCGCCAGCAGCCCAAGGTCGCGGGGGATCCAAGAGACCCAGTACTTC
d_call: TRBD1; j_call: TRBJ2-3; v_call: TRBV7-9; clone_size: .; cdr3_aa: CASSFRLTGGSDTQYF; cdr3_nt: TGTGCCAGCAGCTTTCGCCTGACAGGGGGCAGCGATACGCAGTATTTT
d_call: .; j_call: TRBJ2-5; v_call: TRBV7-9; clone_size: .; cdr3_aa: CASSRGTQYF; cdr3_nt: TGTGCCAGCAGCCGAGGGACCCAGTACTTC
d_call: .; j_call: TRBJ2-3; v_call: TRBV12-5; clone_size: .; cdr3_aa: CASGLGHDLRGDTQYF; cdr3_nt: TGTGCTAGTGGTTTAGGGCACGACTTAAGGGGGGATACGCAGTATTTT
d_call: TRBD1; j_call: TRBJ2-1; v_call: TRBV14; clone_size: .; cdr3_aa: CASSPTPGGAYNEQFF; cdr3_nt: TGTGCCAGCAGCCCCACTCCAGGGGGCGCCTACAATGAGCAGTTCTTC
d_call: .; j_call: TRBJ2-2; v_call: TRBV5-1; clone_size: .; cdr3_aa: CASSLVPGDNTGELFF; cdr3_nt: TGCGCCAGCAGCTTGGTTCCGGGAGATAACACCGGGGAGCTGTTTTTT
d_call: TRBD1; j_call: TRBJ1-6; v_call: TRBV2; clone_size: .; cdr3_aa: CASRSGSNRGVSPLHF; cdr3_nt: TGTGCCAGCAGGTCGGGGTCCAACAGGGGAGTTTCACCCCTCCACTTT
d_call: TRBD2; j_call: TRBJ2-5; v_call: TRBV11-2; clone_size: .; cdr3_aa: CASSSLSGGAGETQYF; cdr3_nt: TGTGCCAGCAGCTCATTAAGCGGGGGGGCAGGAGAGACCCAGTACTTC
d_call: .; j_call: TRBJ1-4; v_call: TRBV29-1; clone_size: .; cdr3_aa: CSVEDGQSTNEKLFF; cdr3_nt: TGCAGCGTTGAAGACGGTCAATCAACTAATGAAAAACTGTTTTTT
d_call: TRBD1; j_call: TRBJ1-1; v_call: TRBV19; clone_size: .; cdr3_aa: CASSTTGTGNTEAFF; cdr3_nt: TGTGCCAGTAGTACCACCGGGACAGGCAACACTGAAGCTTTCTTT
d_call: .; j_call: TRBJ1-3; v_call: TRBV27; clone_size: .; cdr3_aa: CASSPFDSGNTIYF; cdr3_nt: TGTGCCAGCAGTCCTTTTGACAGTGGAAACACCATATATTTT
d_call: TRBD1; j_call: TRBJ1-2; v_call: TRBV4-1; clone_size: .; cdr3_aa: CASSPQGDSYGYTF; cdr3_nt: TGCGCCAGCAGCCCCCAGGGGGATAGCTATGGCTACACCTTC
d_call: TRBD1; j_call: TRBJ1-1; v_call: TRBV7-9; clone_size: .; cdr3_aa: CASSRGSLRDRNTEAFF; cdr3_nt: TGTGCCAGCAGTCGGGGGTCCCTTCGGGACAGGAACACTGAAGCTTTCTTT
d_call: .; j_call: TRBJ2-1; v_call: TRBV19; clone_size: .; cdr3_aa: CASSITGSYNEQFF; cdr3_nt: TGTGCCAGTAGTATAACAGGAAGTTACAATGAGCAGTTCTTC
d_call: .; j_call: TRBJ1-1; v_call: TRBV7-9; clone_size: few; cdr3_aa: CASSLGELNTEAFF; cdr3_nt: TGTGCCAGCAGCCTCGGGGAACTTAACACTGAAGCTTTCTTT